Presented here are 10 T cell receptor beta chains from one specimen sequenced in a study of T cells in Graves' hyperthyroidism and ophthalmopathy (dated by TCRdb to about 2019). Library preparation was by multiplex PCR. Sequencing took place on an Illumina HiSeq 2000. Amplification of TCR beta CDR3 regions was carried out from RNA transcripts. The TCR CDR3 was subjected to a first round of RT-PCR using the HTBI primer set and the Qiagen OneStep RT-PCR kit. TCRdb trimmed the raw reads at Q25, called clones with MiXCR and kept productive beta chains. Entries are consolidated by CDR3 protein sequence, retaining the most common genes and DNA. The sample data list 300,000 or so distinct CDR3 sequences, and around 23% of these were observed just once. The ten biggest clones cover about 50% of the sample. Sequencing used blood. The source of these receptors is a woman between 45 and 60 years old with Graves' hyperthyroidism.

This clonotype has ten or more counts. The rearrangement joins TRBV7-2 to TRBJ1-5, with TRBD1 matching 9 bases. Germline values: CDR1 SGHTA, CDR2 FQGNSA. This CDR3 is 14 amino acids long. The ends lost 5 bases at V and 9 bases at J; junction bases unmatched: 8. CDR3 bases: TGTGCCAGCAGCCCCGGGACAGGGAGCGGGCCCCAGCATTTT. Protein product: CASSPGTGSGPQHF.

This clonotype came up a few times. This sequence joins TRBV20-1 and TRBJ2-3, with TRBD2 identical over 13 bases. The CDR3 is made up of 17 amino acids. V trimming: 0 bases; J trimming: 4 bases; junction bases outside the gene matches: 7. CDR1 and CDR2 from the germline V gene are DFQATT and SNEGSKA (reference sequence). DNA of the CDR3: TGCAGTGCTAGAGATCCCTGGACTAGCGGGAGCTCAGATACGCAGTATTTT. It yields the protein CSARDPWTSGSSDTQYF.

The table lists this clonotype with many counts. The V and J genes are TRBV7-8 and TRBJ2-7; D is ambiguous. There are 15 residues in the CDR3. Germline lookup yields CDR1 SGHVS and CDR2 FQNEAQ. The V end was cut by 4 bases, the J end by 0 bases, with 13 bases between. In nucleotides, the CDR3 is TGTGCCAGCAGCTCCCTGCAAGCAGGCTCCTACGAGCAGTACTTC. Translating it yields CASSSLQAGSYEQYF.

This clonotype has just a few counts. The chain has TRBV19 and TRBJ2-4; D is possibly TRBD2 (6 bases). Trimming pared 3 bases from V and 0 bases from J, leaving 12 bases between. The germline V gene has CDR1 LNHDA and CDR2 SQIVND (reference sequence). CDR3 length equals 16 residues. DNA for the CDR3: TGTGCCAGTAGTATTTCGGCCGGGGGAGCCAAAAACATTCAGTACTTC. Residues: CASSISAGGAKNIQYF.

The chain employs TRBV6-1 and TRBJ1-2; D is possibly TRBD1 (5 bases). V dropped 1 base and J dropped 8 bases, with 17 bases sitting between them. The germline V gene encodes CDR1 MNHNS and CDR2 SASEGT. CDR3 length: 15 amino acids. CDR3 residues: CASSEGTTWVVGYTF. The CDR3 nucleotides read TGTGCCAGCAGTGAAGGGACAACTTGGGTGGTCGGCTACACCTTC.

This clonotype was seen many times. V and J are TRBV27 and TRBJ2-7, with D possibly TRBD2 on 5 matching bases. Trimming took off 3 bases at V and 4 bases at J, with 10 bases between the two ends. CDR1 is MNHEY, CDR2 SMNVEV, per germline (reference sequence). The CDR3 contains 13 residues. The CDR3 sequence is CASSLIPGYEQYF. In DNA form, the CDR3 reads TGTGCCAGCAGTTTGATTCCGGGATACGAGCAGTACTTC.

Ten or more counts support this clonotype. This chain connects TRBV25-1 to TRBJ2-7; possible D gene TRBD1, 5 bases. From germline, CDR1 is MGHDK and CDR2 SYGVNS. CDR3 size: 17 residues. Deletions cut 1 base from V and 5 bases from J, with 21 bases between. The CDR3 reads CASSELGRGDLVHEQYF. The CDR3 DNA is TGTGCCAGCAGTGAATTGGGTAGGGGCGATCTAGTTCACGAGCAGTACTTC.

A few counts support this clonotype. The V and J genes are TRBV7-3 and TRBJ2-1, with D maybe TRBD1 (6 bases). CDR3 length equals 14 residues. The germline CDR1 and CDR2 sequences are SGHTA and FQGTGA. Trimming took 1 base from V and 7 from J, leaving 11 bases between them. CDR3 DNA: TGTGCCAGCAGCTTAAGTACAGGGCCTAATGAGCAGTTCTTC. Its translation is CASSLSTGPNEQFF.

About this clonotype: Germline and junction disagree at one end, which may indicate a read error. The V call is TRBV7-2, the J call TRBJ2-5, with TRBD1 matching over 7 bases. The length of the CDR3 is 14 residues. CDR1 SGHTA and CDR2 FQGNSA come from the germline V gene. CDR3 sequence reads: CVSSEGQYQETQYF. CDR3 in DNA: TGTGTCAGCAGCGAGGGACAGTACCAAGAGACCCAGTACTTC.

This clonotype was counted many times. The V and J genes are TRBV5-1 and TRBJ1-1, with 9 bases fitting TRBD1. From germline, CDR1 is SGHRS and CDR2 YFSETQ. The CDR3 totals 12 residues. Trimming cost V 7 bases and J 6 bases; bases outside gene matches: 4. The CDR3 nucleotides are TGCGCCAGCGGGCGGGACAGGGCTGAAGCTTTCTTT. Translated, it gives CASGRDRAEAFF.